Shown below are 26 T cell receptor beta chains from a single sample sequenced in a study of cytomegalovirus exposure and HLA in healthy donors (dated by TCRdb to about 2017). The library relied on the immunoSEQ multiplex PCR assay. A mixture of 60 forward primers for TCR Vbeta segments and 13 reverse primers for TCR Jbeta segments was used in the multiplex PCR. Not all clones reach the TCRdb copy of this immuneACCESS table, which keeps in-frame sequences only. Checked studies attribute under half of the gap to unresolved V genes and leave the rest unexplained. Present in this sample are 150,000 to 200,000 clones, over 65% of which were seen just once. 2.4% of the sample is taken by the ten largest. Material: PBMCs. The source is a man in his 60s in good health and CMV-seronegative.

CDR3 sequence: CASSLARTGYMSGELFF. The CDR3 nucleotides are TGTGCCAGCAGCTTAGCCCGGACAGGGTATATGTCCGGGGAGCTGTTTTTT. The J gene is TRBJ2-2, the V gene TRBV7-6, with 8 bases aligning to TRBD1. J lost 6 bases, V lost 0 bases, and 9 bases had no gene match. Germline CDR1 reads SGHVS; CDR2 reads FNYEAQ. CDR3 length: 17 amino acids.

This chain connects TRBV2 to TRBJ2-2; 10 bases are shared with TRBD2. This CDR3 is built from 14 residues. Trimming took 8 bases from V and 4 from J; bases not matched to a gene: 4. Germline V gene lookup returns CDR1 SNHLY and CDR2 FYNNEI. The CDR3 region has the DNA TGTGCCAGCGGAACTAGCGGGGCCACCGGGGAGCTGTTTTTT. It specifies CASGTSGATGELFF.

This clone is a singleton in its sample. The CDR3 coding sequence is TGTGCCAGCAGCCTAGGAGGGTTCACAGATACGCAGTATTTT. Encoded protein: CASSLGGFTDTQYF. This chain joins TRBV7-9 and TRBJ2-3; possible D gene TRBD2, 6 bases. The germline gives CDR1 SEHNR, CDR2 FQNEAQ (reference sequence). Trimming shortened V by 5 bases and J by 2 bases, and 11 bases separated the two germline ends. The CDR3 consists of 14 residues.

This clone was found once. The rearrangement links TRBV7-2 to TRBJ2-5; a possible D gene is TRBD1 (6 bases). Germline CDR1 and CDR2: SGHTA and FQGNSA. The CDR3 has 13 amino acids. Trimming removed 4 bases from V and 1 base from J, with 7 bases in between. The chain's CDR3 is CASSYRVQETQYF. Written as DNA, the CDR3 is TGTGCCAGCAGCTACAGGGTCCAAGAGACCCAGTACTTC.

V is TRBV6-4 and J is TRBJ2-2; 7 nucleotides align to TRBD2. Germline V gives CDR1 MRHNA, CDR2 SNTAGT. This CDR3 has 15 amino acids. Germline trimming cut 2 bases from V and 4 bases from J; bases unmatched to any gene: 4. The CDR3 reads CASSDGAGFTGELFF. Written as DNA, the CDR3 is TGTGCCAGCAGTGACGGAGCGGGGTTCACCGGGGAGCTGTTTTTT.

This CDR3 is CASSIAAGEQFF. CDR3 bases: TGTGCCAGTAGTATAGCAGCAGGGGAGCAGTTCTTC. This chain joins TRBV19 and TRBJ2-1; D might be TRBD1 (5 bases). Germline V CDR1 and CDR2: LNHDA, SQIVND (reference sequence). The CDR3 is made up of 12 amino acids. Deletions cut 1 base from V and 10 bases from J, with 8 bases between.

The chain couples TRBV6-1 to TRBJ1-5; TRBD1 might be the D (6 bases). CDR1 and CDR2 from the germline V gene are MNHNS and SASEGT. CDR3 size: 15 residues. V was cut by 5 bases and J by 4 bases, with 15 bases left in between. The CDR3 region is CASSPDSLGNQPQHF. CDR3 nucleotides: TGTGCCAGCAGTCCGGACAGTCTGGGGAATCAGCCCCAGCATTTT.

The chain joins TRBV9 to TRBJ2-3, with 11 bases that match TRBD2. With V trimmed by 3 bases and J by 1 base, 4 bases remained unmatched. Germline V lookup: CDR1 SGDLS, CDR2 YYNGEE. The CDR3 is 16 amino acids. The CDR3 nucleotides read TGTGCCAGCAGCGCCCTACTAGCGGGGGGCACAGATACGCAGTATTTT. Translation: CASSALLAGGTDTQYF.

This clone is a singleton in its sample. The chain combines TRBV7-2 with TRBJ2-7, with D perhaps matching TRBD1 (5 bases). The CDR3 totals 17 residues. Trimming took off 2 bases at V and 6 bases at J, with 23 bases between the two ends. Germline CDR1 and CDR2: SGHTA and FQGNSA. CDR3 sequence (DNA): TGTGCCAGCAGCTTAAGGGGTCGCGGTTTTCTTTCTTCCGAGCAGTACTTC. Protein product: CASSLRGRGFLSSEQYF.

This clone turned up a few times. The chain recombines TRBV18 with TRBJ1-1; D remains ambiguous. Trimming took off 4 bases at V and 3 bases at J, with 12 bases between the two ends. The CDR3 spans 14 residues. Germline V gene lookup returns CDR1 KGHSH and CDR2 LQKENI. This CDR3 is CASSLGASDTEAFF. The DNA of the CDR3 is TGTGCCAGCTCACTGGGAGCGAGTGACACTGAAGCTTTCTTT.

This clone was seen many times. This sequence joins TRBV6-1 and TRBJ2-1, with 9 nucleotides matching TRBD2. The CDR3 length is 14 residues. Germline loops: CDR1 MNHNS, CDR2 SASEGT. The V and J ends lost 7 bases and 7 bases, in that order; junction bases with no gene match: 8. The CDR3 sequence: CASKKLAGENEQFF. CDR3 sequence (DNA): TGTGCCAGCAAAAAGTTAGCGGGAGAGAATGAGCAGTTCTTC.

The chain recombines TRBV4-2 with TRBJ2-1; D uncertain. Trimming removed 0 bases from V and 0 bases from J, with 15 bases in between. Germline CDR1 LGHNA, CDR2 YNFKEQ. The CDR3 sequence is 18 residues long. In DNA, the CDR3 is TGTGCCAGCAGCCAAGAAGAAGTCAGTCGAAGCTCCTACAATGAGCAGTTCTTC. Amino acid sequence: CASSQEEVSRSSYNEQFF.

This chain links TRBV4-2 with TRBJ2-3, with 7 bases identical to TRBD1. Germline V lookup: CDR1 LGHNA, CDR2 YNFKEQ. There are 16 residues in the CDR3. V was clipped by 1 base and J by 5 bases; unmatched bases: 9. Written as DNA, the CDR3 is TGTGCCAGCAGCCAAGCTGATGTGAGGGGGCGAGATACGCAGTATTTT. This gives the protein CASSQADVRGRDTQYF.

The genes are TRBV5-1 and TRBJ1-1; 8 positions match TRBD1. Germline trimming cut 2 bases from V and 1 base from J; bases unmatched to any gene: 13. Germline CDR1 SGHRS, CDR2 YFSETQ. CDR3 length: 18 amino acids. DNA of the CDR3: TGCGCCAGCAGCTTTCAGGGGGCCCTTGGCCTTTCGAACACTGAAGCTTTCTTT. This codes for CASSFQGALGLSNTEAFF.

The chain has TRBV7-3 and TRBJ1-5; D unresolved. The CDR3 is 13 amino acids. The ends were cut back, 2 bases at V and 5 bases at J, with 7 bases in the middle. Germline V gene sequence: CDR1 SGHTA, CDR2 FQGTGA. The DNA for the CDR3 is TGTGCCAGCAGCTTAGGCGGTGATCAGCCCCAGCATTTT. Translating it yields CASSLGGDQPQHF.

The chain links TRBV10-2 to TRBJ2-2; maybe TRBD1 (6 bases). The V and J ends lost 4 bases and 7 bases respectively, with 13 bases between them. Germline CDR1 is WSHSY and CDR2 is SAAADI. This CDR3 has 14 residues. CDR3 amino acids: CASSVVQGGGELFF. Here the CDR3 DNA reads TGCGCCAGCAGTGTGGTACAGGGCGGCGGGGAGCTGTTTTTT.

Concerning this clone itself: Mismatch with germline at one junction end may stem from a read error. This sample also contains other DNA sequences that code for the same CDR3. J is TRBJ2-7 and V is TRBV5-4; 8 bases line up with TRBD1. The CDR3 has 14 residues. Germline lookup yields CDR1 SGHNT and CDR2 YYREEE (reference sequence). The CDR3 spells CASSFGTGGYEQYF. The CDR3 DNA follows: TGCGCCAGCAGCTTCGGGACAGGAGGGTACGAGCAGTACTTC.

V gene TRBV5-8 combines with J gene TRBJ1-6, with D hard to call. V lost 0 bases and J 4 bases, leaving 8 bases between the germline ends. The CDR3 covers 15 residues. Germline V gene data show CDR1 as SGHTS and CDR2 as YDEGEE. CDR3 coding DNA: TGTGCCAGCAGCTTGGTGGCGGAATATAATTCACCCCTCCACTTT. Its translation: CASSLVAEYNSPLHF.

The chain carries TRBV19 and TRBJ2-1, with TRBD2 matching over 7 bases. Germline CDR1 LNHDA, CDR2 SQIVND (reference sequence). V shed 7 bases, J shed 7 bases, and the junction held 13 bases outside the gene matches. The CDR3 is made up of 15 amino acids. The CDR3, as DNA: TGTGCCAGTATGGCGGGAGTGCCTCCTACAAATGAGCAGTTCTTC. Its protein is CASMAGVPPTNEQFF.

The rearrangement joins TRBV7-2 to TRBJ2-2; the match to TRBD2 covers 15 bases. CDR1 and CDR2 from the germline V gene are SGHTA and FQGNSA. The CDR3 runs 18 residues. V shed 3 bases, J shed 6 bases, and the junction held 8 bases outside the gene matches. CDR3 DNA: TGTGCCAGCAGCTTCCTCGGGACTAGCGGGAGGCGTTCCGGGGAGCTGTTTTTT. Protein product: CASSFLGTSGRRSGELFF.

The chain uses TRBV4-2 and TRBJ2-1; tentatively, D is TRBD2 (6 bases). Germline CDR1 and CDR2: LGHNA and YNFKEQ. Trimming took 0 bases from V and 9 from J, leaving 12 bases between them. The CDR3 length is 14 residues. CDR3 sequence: CASSQDGGNSEQFF. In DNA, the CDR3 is TGTGCCAGCAGCCAAGATGGCGGGAACAGTGAGCAGTTCTTC.

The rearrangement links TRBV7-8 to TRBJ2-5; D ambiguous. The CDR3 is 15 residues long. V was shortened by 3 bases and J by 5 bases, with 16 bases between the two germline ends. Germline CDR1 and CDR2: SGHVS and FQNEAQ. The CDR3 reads CASSLRLVLAETQYF. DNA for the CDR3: TGTGCCAGCAGCTTGAGACTTGTTTTGGCGGAGACCCAGTACTTC. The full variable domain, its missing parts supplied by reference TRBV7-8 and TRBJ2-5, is GAGVSQSPRYKVAKRGQDVALRCDPISGHVSLFWYQQALGQGPEFLTYFQNEAQLDKSGLPSDRFFAERPEGSVSTLKIQRTQQEDSAVYLCASSLRLVLAETQYFGPGTRLLVL.

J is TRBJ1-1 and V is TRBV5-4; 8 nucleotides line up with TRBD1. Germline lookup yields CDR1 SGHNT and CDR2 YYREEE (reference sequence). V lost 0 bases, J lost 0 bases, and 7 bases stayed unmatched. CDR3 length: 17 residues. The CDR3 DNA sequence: TGTGCCAGCAGCTTGGAGGGGGACAGGTACATGAACACTGAAGCTTTCTTT. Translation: CASSLEGDRYMNTEAFF.

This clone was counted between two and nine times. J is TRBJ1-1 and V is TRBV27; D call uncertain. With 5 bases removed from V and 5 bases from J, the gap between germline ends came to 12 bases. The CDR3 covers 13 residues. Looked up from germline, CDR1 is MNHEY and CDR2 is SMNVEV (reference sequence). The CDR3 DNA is TGTGCCAGCAGTCCCTCGTGGAGTACTGAAGCTTTCTTT. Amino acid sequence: CASSPSWSTEAFF.

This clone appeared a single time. CDR3 coding DNA: TGTGCCACCAGCGGCTATACTAGCGGGGAGCTGTTTTTT. Amino acids: CATSGYTSGELFF. The V and J genes are TRBV15 and TRBJ2-2; weak D call: TRBD2 (5 bases). Trimming shortened V by 5 bases and J by 7 bases, and 11 bases separated the two germline ends. The length of the CDR3 is 13 residues. Germline V gene data show CDR1 as LNHNV and CDR2 as YYDKDF (reference sequence). The whole variable domain, remainder taken from reference TRBV15 and TRBJ2-2, is DAMVIQNPRYQVTQFGKPVTLSCSQTLNHNVMYWYQQKSSQAPKLLFHYYDKDFNNEADTPDNFQSRRPNTSFCFLDIRSPGLGDTAMYLCATSGYTSGELFFGEGSRLTVL.

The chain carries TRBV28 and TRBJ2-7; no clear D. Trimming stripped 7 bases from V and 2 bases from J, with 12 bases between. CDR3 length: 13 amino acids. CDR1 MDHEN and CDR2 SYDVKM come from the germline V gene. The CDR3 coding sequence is TGTGCCAGCAAGTCCCGGGTTGCCTACGAGCAGTACTTC. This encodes CASKSRVAYEQYF.